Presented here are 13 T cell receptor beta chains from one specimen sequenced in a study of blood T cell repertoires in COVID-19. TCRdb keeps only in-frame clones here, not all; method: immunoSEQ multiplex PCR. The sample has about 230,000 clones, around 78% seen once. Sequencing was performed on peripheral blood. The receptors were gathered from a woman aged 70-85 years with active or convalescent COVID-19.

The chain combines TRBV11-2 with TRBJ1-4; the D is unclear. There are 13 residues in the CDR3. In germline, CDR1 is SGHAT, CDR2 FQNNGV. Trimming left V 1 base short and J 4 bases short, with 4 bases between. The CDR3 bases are TGTGCCAGCAGCTTAGGACTTAATGAAAAACTGTTTTTT. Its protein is CASSLGLNEKLFF.

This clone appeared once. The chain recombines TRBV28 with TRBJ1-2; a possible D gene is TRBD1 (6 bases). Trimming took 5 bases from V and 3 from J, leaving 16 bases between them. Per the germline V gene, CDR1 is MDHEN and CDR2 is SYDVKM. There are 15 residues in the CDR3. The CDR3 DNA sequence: TGTGCCAGCAGTCCCCCGGGGCCAGGGGACTATGGCTACACCTTC. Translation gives CASSPPGPGDYGYTF.

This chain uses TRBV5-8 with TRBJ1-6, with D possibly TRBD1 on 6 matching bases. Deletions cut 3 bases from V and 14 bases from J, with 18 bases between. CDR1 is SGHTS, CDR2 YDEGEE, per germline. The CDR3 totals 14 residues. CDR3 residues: CASSSGQPWGTLHF. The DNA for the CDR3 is TGTGCCAGCAGCTCCGGACAGCCGTGGGGAACCCTCCACTTT.

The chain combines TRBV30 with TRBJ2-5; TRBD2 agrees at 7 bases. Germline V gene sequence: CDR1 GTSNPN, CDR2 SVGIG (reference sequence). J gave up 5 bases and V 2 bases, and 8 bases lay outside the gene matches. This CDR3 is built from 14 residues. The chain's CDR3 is CAWSIRGVQETQYF. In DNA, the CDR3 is TGTGCCTGGAGTATACGGGGGGTTCAGGAGACCCAGTACTTC.

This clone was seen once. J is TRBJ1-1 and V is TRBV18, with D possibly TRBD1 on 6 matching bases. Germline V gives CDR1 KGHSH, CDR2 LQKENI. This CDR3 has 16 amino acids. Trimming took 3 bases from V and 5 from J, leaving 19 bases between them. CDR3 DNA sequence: TGTGCCAGCTCACCCCAGGAGTCAGGGGTTGGTACTGAAGCTTTCTTT. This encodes CASSPQESGVGTEAFF.

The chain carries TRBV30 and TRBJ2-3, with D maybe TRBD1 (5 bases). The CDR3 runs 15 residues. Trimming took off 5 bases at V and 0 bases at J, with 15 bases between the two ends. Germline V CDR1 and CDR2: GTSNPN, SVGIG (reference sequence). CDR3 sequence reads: CAWGKGLVSTDTQYF. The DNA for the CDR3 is TGTGCCTGGGGGAAGGGGCTAGTTAGCACAGATACGCAGTATTTT.

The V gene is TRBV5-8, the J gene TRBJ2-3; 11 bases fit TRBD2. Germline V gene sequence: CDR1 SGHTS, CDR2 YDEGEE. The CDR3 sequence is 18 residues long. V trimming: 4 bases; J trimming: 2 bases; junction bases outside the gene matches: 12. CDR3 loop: CASSPSKTSGKYTDTQYF. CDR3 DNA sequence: TGTGCCAGCAGCCCATCTAAGACTAGCGGGAAATACACAGATACGCAGTATTTT. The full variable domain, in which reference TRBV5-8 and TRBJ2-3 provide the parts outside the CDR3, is EAGVTQSPTHLIKTRGQQATLRCSPISGHTSVYWYQQALGLGLQFLLWYDEGEERNRGNFPPRFSGRQFPNYSSELNVNALELEDSALYLCASSPSKTSGKYTDTQYFGPGTRLTVL.

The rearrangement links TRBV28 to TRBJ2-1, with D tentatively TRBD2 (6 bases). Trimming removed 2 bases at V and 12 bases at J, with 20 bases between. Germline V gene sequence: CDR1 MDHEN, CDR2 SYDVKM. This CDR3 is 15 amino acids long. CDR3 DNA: TGTGCCAGCAGTTTAACAGGCTCTACTAGCTTAAGGCAGTTCTTC. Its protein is CASSLTGSTSLRQFF.

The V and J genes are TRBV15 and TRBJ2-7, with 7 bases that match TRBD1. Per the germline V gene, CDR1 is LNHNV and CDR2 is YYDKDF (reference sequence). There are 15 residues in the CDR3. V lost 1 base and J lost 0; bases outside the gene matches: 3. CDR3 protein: CATSRGDRVSYEQYF. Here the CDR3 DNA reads TGTGCCACCAGCAGAGGTGACAGGGTCTCCTACGAGCAGTACTTC.

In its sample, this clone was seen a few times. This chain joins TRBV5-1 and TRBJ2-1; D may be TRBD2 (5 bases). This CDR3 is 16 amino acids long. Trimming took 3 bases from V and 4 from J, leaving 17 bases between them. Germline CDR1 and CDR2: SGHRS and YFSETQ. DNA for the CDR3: TGCGCCAGCAGCTCGGGCCGGGTCAGAGGGTACAATGAGCAGTTCTTC. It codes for CASSSGRVRGYNEQFF.

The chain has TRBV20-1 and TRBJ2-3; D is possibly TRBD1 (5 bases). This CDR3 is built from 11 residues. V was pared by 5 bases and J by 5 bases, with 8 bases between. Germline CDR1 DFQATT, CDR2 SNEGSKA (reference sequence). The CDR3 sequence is CSAPRGDTQYF. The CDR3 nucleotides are TGCAGTGCTCCTAGGGGAGATACGCAGTATTTT.

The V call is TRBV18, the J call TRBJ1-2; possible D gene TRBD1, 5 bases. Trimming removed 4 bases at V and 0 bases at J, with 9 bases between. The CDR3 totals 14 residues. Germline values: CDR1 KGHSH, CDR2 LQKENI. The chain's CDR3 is CASSQQDTNYGYTF. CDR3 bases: TGTGCCAGCTCACAACAGGACACTAACTATGGCTACACCTTC.

CDR3 region: CASSIGLAVTYEQYF. The CDR3 coding sequence is TGTGCCAGTAGTATAGGGCTCGCAGTAACCTACGAGCAGTACTTC. The V and J genes are TRBV19 and TRBJ2-7; D is unclear. The V gene's germline CDR1 is LNHDA and CDR2 SQIVND (reference sequence). V lost 1 base and J 2 bases, leaving 12 bases between the germline ends. The CDR3 consists of 15 residues.